This TCR beta chain was captured in a study of cytomegalovirus exposure and HLA in healthy donors. The PCR employed 60 Vbeta primers together with 13 Jbeta primers. Profiled with immunoSEQ multiplex PCR; TCRdb holds only in-frame clones, not every one. The table has 95,000 to 150,000 clones, 72% seen once; the top ten hold 3.5% to 4.5%. CDR1 is SGHRS, CDR2 YFSETQ, per germline. CDR3 length: 15 residues. V lost 3 bases to trimming and J lost 1 base, with 13 bases between them. The source material was PBMCs. The chain joins TRBV5-1 to TRBJ2-5; maybe TRBD1 (6 bases). The receptor was derived from a man aged 25-45 years in good health and CMV-seronegative. The CDR3 spells CASSSPQGFQETQYF. CDR3 DNA sequence: TGCGCCAGCAGCTCGCCGCAGGGGTTCCAAGAGACCCAGTACTTC.